The clone carrying this T cell receptor beta chain was seen a single time. The CDR3 is 15 amino acids. CDR1 is SGHRS, CDR2 YFSETQ, per germline. Trimming removed 1 base at V and 1 base at J, with 11 bases between. In the authors' workflow: By means of reference gene primer amplification, nucleated cell counts were estimated. TCRdb's table, derived via immunoSEQ multiplex PCR, lists solely in-frame clones and lacks some. V, J and clone size are those of that table, while D and trimming were read from the DNA. This table has approximately 190,000 clones, about nine tenths appearing once. This record belongs to a study of blood T cell repertoires in COVID-19. Study overall: Whether acute or convalescent, the COVID-19 samples came from the United States, Italy and Spain. Sample material is recorded as cDNA or gDNA derived from T cells, B-cell-depleted T cells, or PBMCs.

The specimen was peripheral blood. The chain carries TRBV5-1 and TRBJ1-1; D perhaps matches TRBD1 (5 bases). This sequence originates from a man older than 75 with acute or convalescent COVID-19. CDR3 sequence reads: CASSLNAQENTEAFF. CDR3 sequence (DNA): TGCGCCAGCAGCTTGAACGCACAGGAGAACACTGAAGCTTTCTTT.